This T cell receptor (beta chain) came from a study of CD4 T cells in relation to SARS-CoV-2 and coronaviruses. Whole-study context: ViraFEST: roughly ten-day antigen culture of PBMCs, then TCR beta CDR3 sequencing. No peptide or an HIV-1 Nef peptide pool served as negative control.

With respect to this clone: Antigen unknown.

CD4+ T cells from unexposed donors were obtained before the COVID-19 pandemic (2011-2018). Isolation of CD4+ T cells took place after 10 days in culture. Unexposed-donor CD4+ T cells were probed with SARS-CoV-2 S/N and four cold-coronavirus spikes, cells permitting. Whole-study findings and limits: This crossreactivity analysis covered spike protein alone, no other viral proteins.

The CDR3 consists of 14 residues. CDR1 is LGHDT and CDR2 is YNNKEL in the germline V gene (reference sequence). V was cut by 8 bases and J by 3 bases, with 14 bases left in between. Profiling relied on immunoSEQ multiplex PCR, and the TCRdb table lists in-frame clones only, not all of them. The data hold approximately 16,000 clones, with 82% observed a single time. The receptor was isolated from a human donor in good health. The chain couples TRBV3-1 (or the pseudogene TRBV3-2) to TRBJ2-1, with D perhaps TRBD2 (6 bases). Sequencing used CD4+ T cells from PBMCs, cultured in vitro. CDR3 nucleotide sequence: TGTGCCAGCGGGTGGGAGGCCTACTACAATGAGCAGTTCTTC. Amino acid sequence: CASGWEAYYNEQFF.